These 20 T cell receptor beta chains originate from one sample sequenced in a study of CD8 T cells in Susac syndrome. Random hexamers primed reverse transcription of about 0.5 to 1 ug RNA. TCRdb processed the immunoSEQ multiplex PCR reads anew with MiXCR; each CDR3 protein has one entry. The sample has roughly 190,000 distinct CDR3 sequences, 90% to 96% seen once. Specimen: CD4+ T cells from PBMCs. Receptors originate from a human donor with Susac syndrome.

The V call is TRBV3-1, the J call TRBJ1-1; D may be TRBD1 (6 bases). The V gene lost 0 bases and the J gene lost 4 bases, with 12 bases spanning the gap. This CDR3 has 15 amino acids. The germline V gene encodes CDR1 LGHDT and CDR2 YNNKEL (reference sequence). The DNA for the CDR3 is TGTGCCAGCAGCCAAGAGGGAGTACAGGGCACTGAAGCTTTCTTT. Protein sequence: CASSQEGVQGTEAFF.

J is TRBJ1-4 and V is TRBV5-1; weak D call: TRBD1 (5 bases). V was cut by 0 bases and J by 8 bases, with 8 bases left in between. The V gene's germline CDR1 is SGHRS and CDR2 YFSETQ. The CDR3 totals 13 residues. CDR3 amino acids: CASSLAGMEKLFF. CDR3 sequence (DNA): TGCGCCAGCAGCTTGGCAGGGATGGAAAAACTGTTTTTT.

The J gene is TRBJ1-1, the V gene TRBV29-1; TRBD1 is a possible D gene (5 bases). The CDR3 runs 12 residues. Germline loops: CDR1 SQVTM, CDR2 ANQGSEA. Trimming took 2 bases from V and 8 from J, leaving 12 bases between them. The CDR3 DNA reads TGCAGCGTTGAAAGGGGCCGGGAGGAAGCTTTCTTT. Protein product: CSVERGREEAFF.

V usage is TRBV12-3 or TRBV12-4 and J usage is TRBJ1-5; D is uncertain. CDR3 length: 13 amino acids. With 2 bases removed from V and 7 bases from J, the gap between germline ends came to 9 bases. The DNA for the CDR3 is TGTGCCAGCAGTTTAACCCTTTGGCAGCCCCAGCATTTT. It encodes CASSLTLWQPQHF.

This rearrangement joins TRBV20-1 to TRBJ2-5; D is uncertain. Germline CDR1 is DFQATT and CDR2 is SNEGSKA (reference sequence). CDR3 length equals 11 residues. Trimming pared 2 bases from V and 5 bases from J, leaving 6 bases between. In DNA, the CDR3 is TGCAGTGCTAGATCTGCTGAGACCCAGTACTTC. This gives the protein CSARSAETQYF.

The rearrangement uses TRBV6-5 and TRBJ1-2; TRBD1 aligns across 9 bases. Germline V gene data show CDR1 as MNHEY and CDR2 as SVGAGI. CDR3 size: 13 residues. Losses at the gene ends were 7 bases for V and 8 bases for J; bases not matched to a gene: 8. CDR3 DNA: TGTGCCAGCACCTCCGGGACAGGGTGGGGCTACACCTTC. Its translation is CASTSGTGWGYTF.

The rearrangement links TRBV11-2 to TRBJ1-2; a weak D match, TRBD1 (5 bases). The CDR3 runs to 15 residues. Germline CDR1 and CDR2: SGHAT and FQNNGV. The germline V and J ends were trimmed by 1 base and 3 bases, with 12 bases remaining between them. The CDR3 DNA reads TGTGCCAGCAGCTTAGCAGTAGCGGGGGACTATGGCTACACCTTC. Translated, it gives CASSLAVAGDYGYTF.

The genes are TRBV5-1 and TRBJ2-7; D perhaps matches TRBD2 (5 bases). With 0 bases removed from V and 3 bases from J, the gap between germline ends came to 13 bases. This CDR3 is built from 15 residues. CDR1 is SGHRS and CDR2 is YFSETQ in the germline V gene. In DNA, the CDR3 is TGCGCCAGCAGCTTGGCCGGAAGGGCGGGCTACGAGCAGTACTTC. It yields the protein CASSLAGRAGYEQYF.

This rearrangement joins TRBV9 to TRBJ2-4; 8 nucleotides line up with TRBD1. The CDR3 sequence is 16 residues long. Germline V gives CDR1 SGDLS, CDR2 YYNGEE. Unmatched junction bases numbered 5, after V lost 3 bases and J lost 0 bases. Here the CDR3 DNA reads TGTGCCAGCAGCGAAACCGGGACAGGAGCCAAAAACATTCAGTACTTC. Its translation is CASSETGTGAKNIQYF.

The DNA of the CDR3 is TGTGCCAGCAGGGAGAAGGAGTATAATTCACCCCTCCACTTT. Its protein product is CASREKEYNSPLHF. The rearrangement joins TRBV2 to TRBJ1-6; D gene uncertain. This CDR3 region has 14 residues. Trimming took off 6 bases at V and 4 bases at J, with 10 bases between the two ends. Germline CDR1 SNHLY, CDR2 FYNNEI. Variable domain in full (rest from reference TRBV2 and TRBJ1-6): EPEVTQTPSHQVTQMGQEVILRCVPISNHLYFYWYRQILGQKVEFLVSFYNNEISEKSEIFDDQFSVERPDGSNFTLKIRSTKLEDSAMYFCASREKEYNSPLHFGNGTRLTVT.

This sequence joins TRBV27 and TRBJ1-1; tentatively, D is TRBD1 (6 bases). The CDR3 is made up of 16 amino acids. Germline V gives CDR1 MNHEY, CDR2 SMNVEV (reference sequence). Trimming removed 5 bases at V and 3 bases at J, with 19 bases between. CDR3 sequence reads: CASSPTPRQVYTEAFF. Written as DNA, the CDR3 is TGTGCCAGCAGTCCAACCCCCCGACAGGTGTACACTGAAGCTTTCTTT.

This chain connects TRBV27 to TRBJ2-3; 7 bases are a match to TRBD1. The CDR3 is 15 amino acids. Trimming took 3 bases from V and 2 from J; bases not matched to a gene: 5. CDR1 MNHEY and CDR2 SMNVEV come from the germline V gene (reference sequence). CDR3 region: CASSFEGAHTDTQYF. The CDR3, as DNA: TGTGCCAGCAGTTTCGAGGGGGCGCACACAGATACGCAGTATTTT.

The CDR3 DNA follows: TGTGCCAGCAGTCCTTCCCACCCGGGAGGAGGTCAGCCCCAGCATTTT. It specifies CASSPSHPGGGQPQHF. The rearrangement joins TRBV12-3 or TRBV12-4 to TRBJ1-5; the D is unclear. Trimming cost V 5 bases and J 6 bases, with 20 bases left between them. CDR3 length: 16 residues.

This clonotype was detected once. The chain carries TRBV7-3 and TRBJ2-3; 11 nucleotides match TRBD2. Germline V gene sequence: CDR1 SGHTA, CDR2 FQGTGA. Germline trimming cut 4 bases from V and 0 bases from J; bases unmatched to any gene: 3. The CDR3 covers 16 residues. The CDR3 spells CASSSVAGGSTDTQYF. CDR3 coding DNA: TGTGCCAGCAGCTCCGTAGCGGGGGGGAGCACAGATACGCAGTATTTT. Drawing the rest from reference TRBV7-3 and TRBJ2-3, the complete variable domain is GAGVSQTPSNKVTEKGKYVELRCDPISGHTALYWYRQSLGQGPEFLIYFQGTGAADDSGLPNDRFFAVRPEGSVSTLKIQRTERGDSAVYLCASSSVAGGSTDTQYFGPGTRLTVL.

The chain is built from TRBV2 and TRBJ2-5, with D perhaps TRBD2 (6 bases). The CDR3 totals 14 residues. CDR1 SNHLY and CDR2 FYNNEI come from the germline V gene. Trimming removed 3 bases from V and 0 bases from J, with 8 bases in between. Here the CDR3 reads CASSEGTYQETQYF. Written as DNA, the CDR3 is TGTGCCAGCAGTGAGGGGACTTACCAAGAGACCCAGTACTTC.

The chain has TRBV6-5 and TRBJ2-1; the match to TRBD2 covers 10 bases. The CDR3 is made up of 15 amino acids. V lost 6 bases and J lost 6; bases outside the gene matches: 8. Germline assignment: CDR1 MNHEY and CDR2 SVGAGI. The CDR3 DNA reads TGTGCCAGCAGCTCGAGCGGGGGGGGTCCCAATGAGCAGTTCTTC. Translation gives CASSSSGGGPNEQFF.

The CDR3 reads CASSPGVWSNQPQHF. In DNA, the CDR3 is TGTGCCAGCAGTCCAGGGGTATGGAGCAATCAGCCCCAGCATTTT. The chain has TRBV12-3 or TRBV12-4 and TRBJ1-5; D is perhaps TRBD1 (6 bases). This CDR3 is built from 15 residues. The V gene lost 5 bases and the J gene lost 1 base, with 12 bases spanning the gap.

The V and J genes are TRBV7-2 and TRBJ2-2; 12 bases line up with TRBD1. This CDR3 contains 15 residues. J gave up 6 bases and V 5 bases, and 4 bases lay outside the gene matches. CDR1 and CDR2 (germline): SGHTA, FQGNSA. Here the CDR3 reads CASSIGTGGAGELFF. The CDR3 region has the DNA TGTGCCAGCAGCATCGGGACAGGGGGCGCCGGGGAGCTGTTTTTT.

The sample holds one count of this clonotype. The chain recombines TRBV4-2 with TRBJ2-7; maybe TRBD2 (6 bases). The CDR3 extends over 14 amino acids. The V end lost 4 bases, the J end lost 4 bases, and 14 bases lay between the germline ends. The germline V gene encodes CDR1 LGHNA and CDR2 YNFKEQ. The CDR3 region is CASSPRLGFYEQYF. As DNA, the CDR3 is TGTGCCAGCAGCCCCAGACTAGGATTTTACGAGCAGTACTTC.

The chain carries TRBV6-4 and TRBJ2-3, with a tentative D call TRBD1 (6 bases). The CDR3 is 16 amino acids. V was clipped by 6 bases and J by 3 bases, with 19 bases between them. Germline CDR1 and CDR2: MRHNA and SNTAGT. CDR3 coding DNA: TGTGCCAGCAGCCCCGAGGGGGTCGTGGGGACAGATACGCAGTATTTT. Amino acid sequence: CASSPEGVVGTDTQYF.